This TCR beta chain was identified during a study of T cell repertoires in cytomegalovirus infection. Overall study: The study used recently identified HLA-C-restricted and well-studied HLA-B-restricted CMV epitopes.

TCRdb reprocessed the reads via MiXCR and lists one record per CDR3 protein. The repertoire holds about 700,000 distinct CDR3 sequences, with about 30% as singletons. The trim removed 3 bases at V and 3 bases at J, leaving 7 bases unmatched. The CDR3 runs 15 residues. Germline V gives CDR1 MGHRA, CDR2 YSYEKL. With respect to this clonotype: Its matching antigen is unknown.

This receptor was identified in a human donor in good health (CMV status not recorded). Some clones in this sample may be carry-over from other donors' samples. The V call is TRBV4-1, the J call TRBJ1-2; 7 positions agree with TRBD1. Source: cultured PBMCs, taken from culture after CMV antigen stimulation. The CDR3 here is CASSQTEGAHYGYTF. In DNA form, the CDR3 reads TGCGCCAGCAGCCAGACCGAGGGGGCTCACTATGGCTACACCTTC.